This TCR beta chain was identified in a study of T cells after yellow fever vaccination. Study results and caveats: Once the booster was given, most primary-vaccination clones reappeared, at just under 98% for CD4 and roughly 91% for CD8. Weaker, the secondary response peaked sooner, at day 5 versus 15.

One entry per CDR3 protein results from TCRdb running MiXCR on the 5' RACE reads. The sample carries hundreds of thousands of distinct CDR3 sequences, about 12% recorded once. This CDR3 spans 12 amino acids. Trimming cost V 7 bases and J 6 bases, with 12 bases left between them. The germline CDR1 and CDR2 sequences are MNHEY and SVGAGI. This clonotype came up a few times. What it binds is unknown. This sequence joins TRBV6-5 and TRBJ1-2; D is unclear. Sequenced material: CD4+ T cells sorted from PBMCs, taken 15 days after the yellow fever booster vaccination. The receptor was isolated from a man in his late teens or twenties who received the YFV17D yellow fever vaccine. As DNA, the CDR3 is TGTGCCAGCAAGAACCCAGGCGATGGCTACACCTTC. This codes for CASKNPGDGYTF.